This TCR beta chain was sequenced during a study of blood T cell repertoires in COVID-19. As concerns this clone: An end of the junction does not agree with germline; a read error may underlie this.

The method was immunoSEQ multiplex PCR; TCRdb's version includes in-frame clones alone and lacks a portion of them. This sample has 200,000 to 250,000 clones, with nearly 90% found just once. The CDR3 extends over 12 amino acids. Germline CDR1 reads MNHEY; CDR2 reads SMNVEV (reference sequence). The receptor's source is a man in his thirties or forties who had recovered from COVID-19. Material: PBMCs or T cells enriched from blood (not recorded which). The rearrangement links TRBV27 to TRBJ2-7; 7 bases are a match to TRBD2. For the CDR3, the DNA is TGTGCCAGCAGTTTAAGAAAGGTGGGAGGGCACTTC. This encodes CASSLRKVGGHF.